The clone carrying this T cell receptor (beta chain) was found many times. Its target is not known. There are 12 residues in the CDR3. With 4 bases removed from V and 4 bases from J, the gap between germline ends came to 8 bases. RNA transcripts yielded amplified TCR beta CDR3 regions. A first-round RT-PCR of the TCR CDR3 used the HTBI primer set. Using its own MiXCR run on the multiplex PCR reads, TCRdb lists one record per CDR3 protein. The table shows 250,000 to 300,000 distinct CDR3 sequences, with less than 15% occurring only once. Fresh peripheral blood, more than 8 ml of it, supplied the PBMCs. The sample originates from a study of T cells in Graves' hyperthyroidism and ophthalmopathy. Findings of the study overall: Among thyroid clonotypes expanded above 0.001, most also appeared in blood. A median 6.5 months before onset, the model predicted ophthalmopathy.

The V call is TRBV12-3 or TRBV12-4, the J call TRBJ2-7; D uncertain. The source of this sequence is a young woman with Graves' hyperthyroidism that later progressed to Graves' ophthalmopathy. Sequencing was done on a sample of blood. As DNA, the CDR3 is TGTGCCAGCAGTTCACTAATATACGAGCAGTACTTC. Its protein product is CASSSLIYEQYF.